This T cell receptor beta chain was obtained from a study of identical twins. Whole-study results and caveats: Compared with unrelated sharing, twin-shared out-of-frame alpha sequences had more low-probability sequences. Researchers caution that invariant MAIT and iNKT cells could partly confound zero-insertion analyses.

This clonotype was counted only a few times. The antigen remains undetermined. TCRdb redid the calling of the 5' RACE reads with MiXCR, one entry per CDR3 protein. This sample has hundreds of thousands of distinct CDR3 sequences, with roughly 20% found just once. These sequences were also reported in another study, on T cells expressing NK-cell markers. Turning to that study: Sorted CD3+CD56+NKG2C+, CD3+CD56+NKG2C- and CD3+CD56-NKG2C+ T-cell subsets were beta-chain profiled.

The sequence came from a woman aged 18 to 35 in good health. The sample taken for sequencing was PBMCs.

In nucleotides, the CDR3 is TGTGCCAGCAGCCCCAGGGGGCCTGGAAACACCATATATTTT. It yields the protein CASSPRGPGNTIYF. The chain is built from TRBV7-1 and TRBJ1-3, with 8 bases that match TRBD1. TRBV7-1 is an ORF; its function is uncertain. The junction had 2 bases not matched to a gene; V was cut back by 5 bases and J by 2 bases. The CDR3 has 14 amino acids.